This TCR beta chain was captured by sequencing in a study of blood T cell repertoires in COVID-19. Study-level background: PBMCs, B-cell-depleted T cells, or T cells were the source of the cDNA or gDNA that made up the material.

How the authors handled the data: Reference gene primer amplification gave nucleated cell count estimates. TCRdb keeps only in-frame clones here, not all; method: immunoSEQ multiplex PCR. That table is the source of V, J and clone size, and D and trimming were worked out from the DNA. The top ten clones hold under 7% of a sample with 150,000 to 250,000 clones, roughly three quarters of them seen once. The germline CDR1 and CDR2 sequences are MGHDK and SYGVNS. The V gene end was trimmed by 4 bases and the J gene end by 7 bases; junction bases not matched to a gene: 2. The CDR3 totals 14 residues. The sequencing sample was made of peripheral blood. This chain joins TRBV25-1 and TRBJ2-1; the match to TRBD2 covers 12 bases. This receptor was taken from a woman between 40 and 50 years old with COVID-19, enrolled during active disease. Written as DNA, the CDR3 is TGTGCCAGCAGTGGGACTAGCGGGGCAAATGAGCAGTTCTTC. Its protein is CASSGTSGANEQFF.